The 15 T cell receptor beta chains below all came from one sample that was sequenced in a study of cytomegalovirus exposure and HLA in healthy donors. It was with 60 Vbeta and 13 Jbeta primers that the PCR ran. Measured with immunoSEQ multiplex PCR; TCRdb has only the in-frame clones, and not every one. The profile shows some 56,000 clones, 80% of them singletons. The material sequenced was PBMCs. Receptor source: a middle-aged woman in good health and CMV-seronegative.

This clone was found a few times. The J gene is TRBJ1-1, the V gene TRBV27, with D possibly matching TRBD1 (5 bases). The CDR3 has 14 residues. Germline V gives CDR1 MNHEY, CDR2 SMNVEV (reference sequence). V lost 3 bases and J lost 5, with 13 bases in between. CDR3 in amino acids: CASSLEGLRTEAFF. The CDR3 nucleotides are TGTGCCAGCAGTTTGGAGGGGCTGAGGACTGAAGCTTTCTTT.

This clone occurred once. The chain couples TRBV5-4 to TRBJ2-7, with D perhaps TRBD2 (6 bases). V was clipped by 4 bases and J by 7 bases, with 21 bases between them. The germline gives CDR1 SGHNT, CDR2 YYREEE (reference sequence). This CDR3 is built from 15 residues. DNA of the CDR3: TGTGCCAGCAGCCCTACCCGGGACTCCGGATTTGAGCAGTACTTC. As protein: CASSPTRDSGFEQYF. Based on the CDR3 plus reference TRBV5-4 and TRBJ2-7, the full variable domain is ETGVTQSPTHLIKTRGQQVTLRCSSQSGHNTVSWYQQALGQGPQFIFQYYREEENGRGNFPPRFSGLQFPNYSSELNVNALELDDSALYLCASSPTRDSGFEQYFGPGTRLTVT.

This sequence joins TRBV18 and TRBJ1-1; tentative D call: TRBD1 (5 bases). The CDR3 spans 14 residues. Trimming removed 3 bases from V and 1 base from J, with 9 bases in between. Germline V gene sequence: CDR1 KGHSH, CDR2 LQKENI. Written as DNA, the CDR3 is TGTGCCAGCTCACCGGACACGGGGAACACTGAAGCTTTCTTT. Translation gives CASSPDTGNTEAFF.

The chain recombines TRBV6-5 with TRBJ1-2, with 8 bases fitting TRBD1. The germline V gene encodes CDR1 MNHEY and CDR2 SVGAGI. This CDR3 contains 14 residues. The V gene end was trimmed by 2 bases and the J gene end by 7 bases; junction bases not matched to a gene: 6. In DNA form, the CDR3 reads TGTGCCAGCAGTTACAAGGACAGGGCCTTTGGCTACACCTTC. Translation gives CASSYKDRAFGYTF.

The rearrangement joins TRBV4-3 to TRBJ2-2; 9 bases fit TRBD2. With 0 bases clipped from V and 2 bases from J, the junction kept 10 bases outside the gene matches. There are 19 residues in the CDR3. Germline assignment: CDR1 LGHNA and CDR2 YSLEER. The chain's CDR3 is CASSQDALGAGGNTGELFF. The CDR3 coding sequence is TGCGCCAGCAGCCAAGATGCCCTCGGAGCGGGAGGCAACACCGGGGAGCTGTTTTTT.

The chain couples TRBV29-1 to TRBJ2-7; D may be TRBD2 (5 bases). The CDR3 length is 12 residues. Trimming took off 3 bases at V and 3 bases at J, with 9 bases between the two ends. Germline V CDR1 and CDR2: SQVTM, ANQGSEA. CDR3 nucleotides: TGCAGCGTTGATGTCGGGAACTACGAGCAGTACTTC. It codes for CSVDVGNYEQYF.

The chain recombines TRBV5-1 with TRBJ1-3; no clear D. Germline CDR1 SGHRS, CDR2 YFSETQ. CDR3 length: 13 amino acids. V was shortened by 5 bases and J by 3 bases, with 9 bases between the two germline ends. DNA for the CDR3: TGCGCCAGCAGTTACGCAGTTGGAAACACCATATATTTT. As protein: CASSYAVGNTIYF.

The chain uses TRBV7-9 and TRBJ1-1; tentatively, D is TRBD1 (5 bases). The V and J ends lost 8 bases and 1 base respectively, with 11 bases between them. The germline CDR1 and CDR2 sequences are SEHNR and FQNEAQ (reference sequence). The CDR3 loop spans 13 amino acids. The CDR3 region has the DNA TGTGCCAGCGGTCAGGGTTCGAACACTGAAGCTTTCTTT. Residues: CASGQGSNTEAFF.

The CDR3 sequence is CASSLQGELQYF. DNA of the CDR3: TGTGCCAGCAGCTTACAGGGAGAACTTCAGTACTTC. The chain is built from TRBV5-4 and TRBJ2-4, with D tentatively TRBD1 (6 bases). CDR1 is SGHNT and CDR2 is YYREEE in the germline V gene (reference sequence). V lost 2 bases, J lost 11 bases, and 11 bases lay in between. CDR3 length equals 12 residues.

This clone appeared once. V is TRBV28 and J is TRBJ2-5, with 9 bases matching TRBD2. V dropped 3 bases and J dropped 1; count of bases not matched to a gene: 3. There are 15 residues in the CDR3. Germline lookup yields CDR1 MDHEN and CDR2 SYDVKM. CDR3 sequence: CASSLSGRPQETQYF. For the CDR3, the DNA is TGTGCCAGCAGTTTGAGCGGGAGGCCCCAAGAGACCCAGTACTTC.

The chain uses TRBV7-2 and TRBJ1-1; D call uncertain. CDR1 SGHTA and CDR2 FQGNSA come from the germline V gene. The V gene lost 5 bases and the J gene lost 6 bases, with 13 bases spanning the gap. CDR3 length: 13 residues. The DNA for the CDR3 is TGTGCCAGCAGCGAGGAGATTGTATCTGAAGCTTTCTTT. It specifies CASSEEIVSEAFF.

The rearrangement uses TRBV7-8 and TRBJ2-7; 11 bases agree with TRBD2. The CDR3 length is 16 residues. J lost 2 bases, V lost 1 base, and 4 bases had no gene match. Germline values: CDR1 SGHVS, CDR2 FQNEAQ. The CDR3, as DNA: TGTGCCAGCAGCTTAGGGCCACTAGCGGGAGCCTACGAGCAGTACTTC. It is translated as CASSLGPLAGAYEQYF.

V is TRBV15 and J is TRBJ1-1; the D gene is possibly TRBD1 (5 bases). Trimming took off 1 base at V and 6 bases at J, with 12 bases between the two ends. The CDR3 is 14 residues long. CDR1 and CDR2 (germline): LNHNV, YYDKDF (reference sequence). The CDR3 sequence: CATSRARSTAEAFF. The CDR3, as DNA: TGTGCCACCAGCAGAGCTCGTTCGACAGCTGAAGCTTTCTTT. Drawing the rest from reference TRBV15 and TRBJ1-1, the complete variable domain is DAMVIQNPRYQVTQFGKPVTLSCSQTLNHNVMYWYQQKSSQAPKLLFHYYDKDFNNEADTPDNFQSRRPNTSFCFLDIRSPGLGDTAMYLCATSRARSTAEAFFGQGTRLTVV.

This clone was seen only once. The J gene is TRBJ2-1, the V gene TRBV28; TRBD1 might be the D (6 bases). The CDR3 length is 15 residues. V was shortened by 7 bases and J by 5 bases, with 18 bases between the two germline ends. CDR1 is MDHEN, CDR2 SYDVKM, per germline. CDR3 DNA sequence: TGTGCCAGCACTTTGGGCACAGGGCGGAACAATGAGCAGTTCTTC. This gives the protein CASTLGTGRNNEQFF.

This clone was seen more than once but under ten times. Here the CDR3 DNA reads TGTGCCAGCAGCTTACCCACTAGCGGGACAGAGACCCAGTACTTC. The encoded protein is CASSLPTSGTETQYF. The chain has TRBV7-2 and TRBJ2-5, with 10 bases matching TRBD2. Germline trimming cut 2 bases from V and 4 bases from J; bases unmatched to any gene: 4. Germline CDR1 and CDR2: SGHTA and FQGNSA. The CDR3 is made up of 15 amino acids.